A single T cell receptor (beta chain) is shown here with its context. What antigen it recognizes has not been identified. No base-level quality is on record; no much larger clone is a single base apart. The immunoSEQ Assay, a bias-controlled multiplex PCR, was used to amplify TCRbeta CDR3 regions from genomic DNA. The original methods were these. Nucleated cell counts per sample were estimated from amplification of reference gene primers within the assay. Sequence reads were collapsed and filtered to measure the absolute abundance of every unique TCRbeta CDR3 rearrangement. For each sample, productive Simpson clonality was calculated as the square root of Simpson's diversity index over productive rearrangements. This immuneACCESS table, as held by TCRdb, lists in-frame sequences with V and J called but not all clones. Of the missing ones, under half trace to an unresolved V gene in checked studies; the others have no known cause. V and J calls and clone size are those listed in that table; D and trimming were worked out from the DNA. This sample lists about 130,000 clones; 80% to 90% were detected once. The ten largest clones capture roughly 18% of the sample.

Measured from the cysteine to the phenylalanine, the CDR3 is 17 residues long. The retained sequence is limited to the CDR3, 51 bases, with the frame set at the first base. This specimen belongs to a study of blood T cell repertoires in COVID-19 (dated by TCRdb to about 2020). About the full investigation: The collaborator samples originated in the United States, Italy and Spain and spanned the acute and convalescent phases of COVID-19. The material from the prospective study consisted of cDNA or gDNA derived from T cells, B-cell-depleted T cells, or PBMCs. Subjects who had been exposed to COVID-19, were actively infected with it, or had recovered from it provided the deeply sampled blood TCRbeta repertoires that made up the dataset. The repertoires were made available in a free public database intended to serve as a resource for research on the immune response to SARS-CoV-2. Samples were obtained from the ongoing ImmuneRACE study (first 160 participants) and from some 1,300 subjects provided by 6 global collaborators. The sample metadata nearly always contained a de-identified subject ID, COVID-19 status, age in years and sex. Where available, HLA class I and class II types were obtained from metadata supplied by the sample provider rather than from assay-based typing. What the research found in general, with its limitations: How much clinical and demographic metadata was included differed by source and by participant, and the metadata was provided uncurated.

The collaborating institutions used their own protocols to collect whole blood in K2EDTA tubes. For TCRbeta analysis, collaborator samples were shipped as frozen whole blood, as isolated PBMCs, or as DNA extracted from either sample type. The sequence was collected from a man aged 50-60 years with active or convalescent COVID-19. Input material: peripheral blood. The rearranged segments are TRBV21-1 and TRBJ1-2. TRBV21-1 is deemed a pseudogene. This receptor has the CDR3 CASSNYSEEFRNYGYTF. The nucleotide sequence is given as TGTGCCAGCAGCAATTATAGTGAAGAGTTTCGGAACTATGGCTACACCTTC.